The 25 T cell receptor beta chains in this list originate from one sample, sequenced in a study of blood T cell repertoires in COVID-19. Sequencing used immunoSEQ multiplex PCR; TCRdb keeps in-frame clones, though not all of them. The repertoire consists of thousands of clones, with about 73% occurring once and the leading ten covering 17%. Sequenced input: peripheral blood. The source is a human donor in a cohort sampled during active COVID-19.

CDR3 region: CASSPTSGSFEQYF. CDR3 nucleotide sequence: TGTGCCAGCAGCCCCACTAGCGGGAGTTTCGAGCAGTACTTC. The chain is built from TRBV7-7 and TRBJ2-7; 11 bases agree with TRBD2. CDR1 and CDR2 (germline): SSHAT, FNYEAQ (reference sequence). Germline trimming cut 5 bases from V and 6 bases from J; bases unmatched to any gene: 6. The CDR3 sequence is 14 residues long.

This clone was counted between two and nine times. J is TRBJ1-4 and V is TRBV4-1, with D possibly matching TRBD1 (6 bases). The CDR3 runs to 13 residues. Trimming shortened V by 4 bases and J by 4 bases, and 7 bases separated the two germline ends. Germline V lookup: CDR1 MGHRA, CDR2 YSYEKL. The CDR3 DNA is TGCGCCAGCAGCCCACAGGGTAATGAAAAACTGTTTTTT. Amino acid sequence: CASSPQGNEKLFF.

CDR3 DNA: TGTGCCAGCAGCTTGATCAGGGAACACGACTACACCTTC. Amino acids: CASSLIREHDYTF. The chain employs TRBV5-6 and TRBJ1-2, with D perhaps TRBD1 (5 bases). Germline V lookup: CDR1 SGHDT, CDR2 YYEEEE. Trimming cost V 1 base and J 10 bases, with 14 bases left between them. CDR3 length: 13 amino acids.

This chain uses TRBV7-2 with TRBJ1-3; unclear D gene. V was cut by 5 bases and J by 10 bases, with 15 bases left in between. CDR3 size: 13 residues. The germline gives CDR1 SGHTA, CDR2 FQGNSA. CDR3 amino acids: CASSNTGSLTIYF. The DNA for the CDR3 is TGTGCCAGCAGCAACACGGGTAGCTTGACCATATATTTT.

The chain recombines TRBV20-1 with TRBJ2-7; 10 bases map to TRBD1. The CDR3 has 15 amino acids. Trimming at V came to 4 bases and at J to 2 bases, leaving 8 bases not matched to a gene. CDR1 and CDR2 from the germline V gene are DFQATT and SNEGSKA (reference sequence). The CDR3 sequence is CSANEATGGPYEQYF. The CDR3 DNA reads TGCAGTGCTAATGAAGCGACAGGGGGCCCCTACGAGCAGTACTTC.

The J gene is TRBJ2-2, the V gene TRBV7-9; 10 positions match TRBD1. The CDR3 totals 16 residues. CDR1 and CDR2 from the germline V gene are SEHNR and FQNEAQ (reference sequence). The V and J ends lost 6 bases and 6 bases, in that order; junction bases with no gene match: 10. The CDR3: CASSTADRGSAGELFF. DNA for the CDR3: TGTGCCAGCAGTACCGCGGACAGGGGGTCCGCCGGGGAGCTGTTTTTT.

CDR3 in amino acids: CASTDSGTYNEQFF. Written as DNA, the CDR3 is TGTGCCAGTACGGACTCCGGGACTTACAATGAGCAGTTCTTC. The chain recombines TRBV6-5 with TRBJ2-1; D perhaps matches TRBD2 (6 bases). The V gene's germline CDR1 is MNHEY and CDR2 SVGAGI. The CDR3 runs to 14 residues. Trimming removed 9 bases at V and 4 bases at J, with 16 bases between.

This clone was seen only once. The chain recombines TRBV27 with TRBJ2-7; D possibly corresponds to TRBD2 (5 bases). V gave up 2 bases and J gave up 2 bases, with 16 bases separating them. Germline CDR1 and CDR2: MNHEY and SMNVEV (reference sequence). The CDR3 length is 16 residues. In DNA, the CDR3 is TGTGCCAGCAGTTTAAAACCTTTCCGGGGTACCTACGAGCAGTACTTC. Amino acids: CASSLKPFRGTYEQYF.

With regard to this clone: The conserved phenylalanine or tryptophan normally closing the CDR3 is absent here, so this likely arose from a read error. It is unclear where the CDR3 begins or ends on the DNA, so no DNA is shown, and the CDR3 is as TCRdb lists it. The rearrangement joins TRBV19 to TRBJ1-1. Germline V CDR1 and CDR2: LNHDA, SQIVND (reference sequence). Inclusive of both ends, the CDR3 amounts to 12 amino acids. CDR3 in amino acids: CASSIGGPVRAV.

The gene calls are TRBV6-5 and TRBJ1-1; no reliable D call. The CDR3 covers 14 residues. Trimming left V 7 bases short and J 1 base short, with 13 bases between. Germline values: CDR1 MNHEY, CDR2 SVGAGI. The CDR3 loop is CASTQRGWNTEAFF. CDR3 DNA sequence: TGTGCCAGCACCCAACGGGGTTGGAACACTGAAGCTTTCTTT.

This clone has only a few counts. The gene calls are TRBV10-2 and TRBJ2-1, with D tentatively TRBD2 (6 bases). Germline V gene lookup returns CDR1 WSHSY and CDR2 SAAADI. V lost 0 bases, J lost 6 bases, and 9 bases lay in between. The CDR3 runs 14 residues. The DNA of the CDR3 is TGCGCCAGCAGTGAGTCGAGGACTACCAATGAGCAGTTCTTC. Translating it yields CASSESRTTNEQFF.

By sample fraction, this clone is medium-sized. J is TRBJ1-1 and V is TRBV27; TRBD1 is a possible D gene (6 bases). This CDR3 contains 14 residues. Germline V gene data show CDR1 as MNHEY and CDR2 as SMNVEV (reference sequence). V lost 6 bases to trimming and J lost 5 bases, with 16 bases between them. The CDR3 here is CASSPTGWRTEAFF. The DNA of the CDR3 is TGTGCCAGCAGCCCAACAGGGTGGAGGACTGAAGCTTTCTTT.

DNA for the CDR3: TGCGCCAGCAGCCAAGATAGAAGCGGGGCATACGAGCAGTACTTC. This translates into CASSQDRSGAYEQYF. The chain couples TRBV4-3 to TRBJ2-7; TRBD2 matches 7 bases. V trimming: 0 bases; J trimming: 4 bases; junction bases outside the gene matches: 6. Germline V gives CDR1 LGHNA, CDR2 YSLEER. CDR3 size: 15 residues.

V usage is TRBV28 and J usage is TRBJ2-2, with D tentatively TRBD2 (6 bases). Looked up from germline, CDR1 is MDHEN and CDR2 is SYDVKM. Deletions cut 8 bases from V and 8 bases from J, with 6 bases between. This CDR3 contains 10 residues. CDR3 in amino acids: CASGGGELFF. As DNA, the CDR3 is TGTGCCAGCGGAGGGGGGGAGCTGTTTTTT.

The CDR3 coding sequence is TGTGCCAGCAGTGCTTATGGGACAGGGGGAGACGGCTACACCTTC. Its protein product is CASSAYGTGGDGYTF. The genes are TRBV28 and TRBJ1-2; 11 positions match TRBD1. The CDR3 spans 15 residues. Trimming took 5 bases from V and 8 from J; bases not matched to a gene: 10. The germline V gene has CDR1 MDHEN and CDR2 SYDVKM.

V and J are TRBV12-2 and TRBJ1-2; the table's D call, TRBD1, was not checked against the DNA. TRBV12-2 is marked as a pseudogene. The CDR3 contains 15 residues. The DNA of the CDR3 is TGTGCAAGTCGCTTAGACTGCCGGACAGGGGAAGGCTACACCTTC. Its protein is CASRLDCRTGEGYTF.

This clone appeared once. This chain links TRBV3-1 (or the pseudogene TRBV3-2) with TRBJ2-2; D is unresolved. Germline CDR1 is LGHDT and CDR2 is YNNKEL (reference sequence). Between the trimmed V and J ends, which lost 1 base and 5 bases, there was a span of 17 bases. CDR3 size: 17 residues. CDR3 sequence: CASSQVRRRSWTGELFF. DNA of the CDR3: TGTGCCAGCAGCCAAGTTCGTAGAAGATCGTGGACCGGGGAGCTGTTTTTT.

The gene calls are TRBV5-6 and TRBJ1-1, with a tentative D call TRBD1 (6 bases). V shed 4 bases and J shed 5 bases, with 12 bases lying between them. The CDR3 runs to 13 residues. Germline CDR1 reads SGHDT; CDR2 reads YYEEEE. In DNA form, the CDR3 reads TGTGCCAGCAGCCTCGCAGGGGATACTGAAGCTTTCTTT. Amino acid sequence: CASSLAGDTEAFF. The whole variable domain, filled in from reference TRBV5-6 and TRBJ1-1, reads DAGVTQSPTHLIKTRGQQVTLRCSPKSGHDTVSWYQQALGQGPQFIFQYYEEEERQRGNFPDRFSGHQFPNYSSELNVNALLLGDSALYLCASSLAGDTEAFFGQGTRLTVV.

As concerns this clone: At one of its ends the junction is not consistent with the germline gene, which may arise from a read error. The chain recombines TRBV19 with TRBJ2-5; 7 nucleotides line up with TRBD1. The germline gives CDR1 LNHDA, CDR2 SQIVND (reference sequence). The CDR3 sequence is 11 residues long. CDR3 sequence: CASSARGKFHF. In nucleotides, the CDR3 is TGTGCCAGTAGTGCCAGGGGGAAGTTTCACTTC.

The rearrangement joins TRBV12-3 or TRBV12-4 to TRBJ2-3; D is possibly TRBD2 (6 bases). Trimming left V 7 bases short and J 3 bases short, with 8 bases between. This CDR3 spans 12 amino acids. The CDR3 reads CASNGRTDTQYF. CDR3 in DNA: TGTGCCAGCAACGGGAGAACAGATACGCAGTATTTT.

A single count supports this clone. The chain employs TRBV19 and TRBJ2-1, with D maybe TRBD1 (6 bases). Trimming cost V 3 bases and J 4 bases, with 13 bases left between them. The length of the CDR3 is 15 residues. CDR1 and CDR2 from the germline V gene are LNHDA and SQIVND (reference sequence). The CDR3 loop reads CASSIGDGQYNEQFF. The CDR3 DNA is TGTGCCAGTAGTATTGGGGACGGACAGTACAATGAGCAGTTCTTC.

J is TRBJ2-3 and V is TRBV9; 11 bases fit TRBD2. The CDR3 runs 16 residues. Trimming cost V 3 bases and J 3 bases; bases outside gene matches: 6. The germline CDR1 and CDR2 sequences are SGDLS and YYNGEE. The chain's CDR3 is CASSETSGMLTDTQYF. Here the CDR3 DNA reads TGTGCCAGCAGCGAGACTAGCGGGATGTTGACAGATACGCAGTATTTT. The full variable domain, completed using reference TRBV9 and TRBJ2-3, is DSGVTQTPKHLITATGQRVTLRCSPRSGDLSVYWYQQSLDQGLQFLIQYYNGEERAKGNILERFSAQQFPDLHSELNLSSLELGDSALYFCASSETSGMLTDTQYFGPGTRLTVL.

This chain links TRBV4-2 with TRBJ2-1; 8 nucleotides align to TRBD2. The CDR3 consists of 15 residues. The V and J ends lost 0 bases and 8 bases, in that order; junction bases with no gene match: 6. CDR1 LGHNA and CDR2 YNFKEQ come from the germline V gene. The CDR3 nucleotides are TGTGCCAGCAGCCAAGATAGAGCGGGAGTCTATGAGCAGTTCTTC. Its translation is CASSQDRAGVYEQFF.

This chain connects TRBV5-4 to TRBJ2-6, with 7 bases matching TRBD1. V was clipped by 2 bases and J by 0 bases; unmatched bases: 5. Germline V gives CDR1 SGHNT, CDR2 YYREEE (reference sequence). The CDR3 covers 17 residues. In nucleotides, the CDR3 is TGTGCCAGCAGCTTCACAGGGGTTAGCTCTGGGGCCAACGTCCTGACTTTC. Protein product: CASSFTGVSSGANVLTF. Based on the CDR3 plus reference TRBV5-4 and TRBJ2-6, the full variable domain is ETGVTQSPTHLIKTRGQQVTLRCSSQSGHNTVSWYQQALGQGPQFIFQYYREEENGRGNFPPRFSGLQFPNYSSELNVNALELDDSALYLCASSFTGVSSGANVLTFGAGSRLTVL.

This clone was observed a handful of times. The gene calls are TRBV7-6 and TRBJ2-4, with 10 bases fitting TRBD1. With 5 bases clipped from V and 8 bases from J, the junction kept 3 bases outside the gene matches. The length of the CDR3 is 13 residues. Germline values: CDR1 SGHVS, CDR2 FNYEAQ. CDR3 protein: CASSKDRGDIQYF. CDR3 in DNA: TGTGCCAGCAGCAAGGACAGGGGGGACATTCAGTACTTC.